This TCR beta chain is drawn from a study of early stage breast cancer tumors. Background on the study: About 80% of the 16 invasive tumors were ER+, PR+ and HER2-. General study points: Enriched TCRB sequences shared across patients were mostly commonly generated sequences. Bulk DNA sequencing of unsorted cells missed chain pairing and markers.

Germline CDR1 is SGHDT and CDR2 is YYEEEE. The J segment lost 0 bases and the V segment lost 5 bases, leaving 13 bases of the junction unmatched. CDR3 length equals 18 residues. By its share, this clone is medium-sized. Its target is unknown. Method: immunoSEQ multiplex PCR; TCRdb's copy keeps in-frame clones and lacks some. This sample has more than 7,500 clones, with over 55% found just once. The rearrangement joins TRBV5-6 to TRBJ2-1; 8 bases are a match to TRBD2. The sequence derives from a person in their sixties or seventies with breast cancer. Material: normal breast tissue next to the tumor. Here the CDR3 DNA reads TGTGCCAGCAGGGTTCGCGGGAGGCAAAATAGCTCCTACAATGAGCAGTTCTTC. It is translated as CASRVRGRQNSSYNEQFF.